This T cell receptor beta chain was obtained from a study of OX40 agonist ivuxolimab in advanced cancers. Regarding the study in general: Ivuxolimab was a fully human IgG2 agonistic monoclonal antibody targeting the costimulatory receptor OX40 (CD134). Peripheral TCRbeta sequencing was intended to test whether TCR sequence diversity was altered and clonal T-cell expansion was caused by ivuxolimab. Intravenous ivuxolimab was administered to patients every 2 weeks at six dose levels: 0.01, 0.1, 0.3, 1.5, 3 and 10 mg/kg. Patients were allowed to have had prior anti-PD-1, anti-PD-L1 or anti-CTLA-4 therapy, and less than 45% of the dose-escalation patients had previously received checkpoint inhibitors. Of the 50 to 55 dose-escalation patients, hepatocellular carcinoma was present in roughly 19, melanoma in roughly 15, renal cell carcinoma in 9 and head and neck cancer in 9. In the dose-escalation cohort, approximately 83% of patients were male, and the mean age was roughly 60 years with a range of roughly 23 to 90. Partial responses were achieved by three dose-escalation patients, of whom one had hepatocellular carcinoma and two had cutaneous melanoma. The monotherapy dose-escalation portion (N of about 57 patients) of the phase I ivuxolimab trial is reported in the paper. Points the paper makes about the study in general: Low levels of normalized T-cell clonal expansion were also seen in some patients who did not respond. The antigen specificity of the clonally expanded peripheral T cells was not determined. At doses of 0.1 to 3.0 mg/kg, clonal expansion of both CD4+ and CD8+ T cells in blood was seen between baseline and week 6. After ivuxolimab, more expanded clones were found on average in CD8+ T cells than in CD4+ T cells. Partial responders in the 0.1-3.0 mg/kg groups had among the lowest normalized peripheral clonal expansion, especially among CD8+ T cells.

Patients with a history of autoimmune disease or receiving systemic immunosuppression were excluded from the trial. Peripheral blood for TCR sequencing was collected from all dose cohorts at baseline, on cycle 4 day 1, and on cycle 7 day 1. The samples were drawn from a first-in-human, open-label, multicenter phase I dose-escalation trial of ivuxolimab. Adults with locally advanced or metastatic melanoma, renal cell, hepatocellular, or head and neck squamous cell carcinoma were enrolled in the trial. Before TCR sequencing, CD4+ and CD8+ T cells were separately sorted from peripheral blood. Its CDR3 holds 13 amino acids, cysteine through phenylalanine. The sequence is cut down to CDR3 DNA, 39 bases in frame from base 1. For CDR1 and CDR2, the germline V gene (reference sequence) lists SGHNT and YYREEE. The trim is 5 bases for V and 8 bases for J, with a gap of 16 bases between the germline ends. Genomic DNA was isolated from the sorted cells so that the TCRbeta CDR3 region could be sequenced. TCRbeta CDR3 regions were sequenced using the immunoSEQ Assay. TCRdb re-hosts the immuneACCESS table, in-frame sequences only. Its copies lack some clones; in the studies checked, an unresolved V gene accounts for under half of them, and the cause for the rest is not known. The table for this sample lists approximately 82,000 clones; around nine tenths of them were counted only once. The ten largest clonotypes hold under 0.7% of the sample.

To note about this clone: Its antigen is still unknown. There are no base qualities to consult, and no much larger clone falls within one base.

This sample comprised CD4+ or CD8+ T cells sorted from blood, obtained in a trial of the OX40 agonist ivuxolimab. The clonotype was recovered from an adult with an advanced solid tumor such as melanoma, head and neck, liver or kidney cancer. This sequence uses TRBV5-4 and TRBJ1-2; the D gene is perhaps TRBD1, from 6 matching bases. The nucleotide sequence reads as follows: TGTGCCAGCAGAATCCCAGGGGATAGAGGCTACACCTTC. The translation is CASRIPGDRGYTF. The full variable domain, completed from the reference TRBV5-4 and TRBJ1-2 proteins outside the CDR3, reads ETGVTQSPTHLIKTRGQQVTLRCSSQSGHNTVSWYQQALGQGPQFIFQYYREEENGRGNFPPRFSGLQFPNYSSELNVNALELDDSALYLCASRIPGDRGYTFGSGTRLTVV.